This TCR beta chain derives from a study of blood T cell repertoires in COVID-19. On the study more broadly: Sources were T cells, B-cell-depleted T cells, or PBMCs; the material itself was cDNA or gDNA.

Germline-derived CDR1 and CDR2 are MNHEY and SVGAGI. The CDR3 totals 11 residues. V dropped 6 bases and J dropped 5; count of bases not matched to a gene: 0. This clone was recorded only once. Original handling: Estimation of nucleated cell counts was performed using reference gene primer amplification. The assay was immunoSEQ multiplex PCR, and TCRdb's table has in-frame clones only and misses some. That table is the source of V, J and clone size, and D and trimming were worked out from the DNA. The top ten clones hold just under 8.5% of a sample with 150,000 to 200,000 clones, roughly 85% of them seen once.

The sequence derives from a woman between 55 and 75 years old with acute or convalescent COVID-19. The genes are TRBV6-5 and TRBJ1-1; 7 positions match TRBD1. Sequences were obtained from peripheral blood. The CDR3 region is CASRTGTEAFF. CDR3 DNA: TGTGCCAGCAGGACAGGGACTGAAGCTTTCTTT.